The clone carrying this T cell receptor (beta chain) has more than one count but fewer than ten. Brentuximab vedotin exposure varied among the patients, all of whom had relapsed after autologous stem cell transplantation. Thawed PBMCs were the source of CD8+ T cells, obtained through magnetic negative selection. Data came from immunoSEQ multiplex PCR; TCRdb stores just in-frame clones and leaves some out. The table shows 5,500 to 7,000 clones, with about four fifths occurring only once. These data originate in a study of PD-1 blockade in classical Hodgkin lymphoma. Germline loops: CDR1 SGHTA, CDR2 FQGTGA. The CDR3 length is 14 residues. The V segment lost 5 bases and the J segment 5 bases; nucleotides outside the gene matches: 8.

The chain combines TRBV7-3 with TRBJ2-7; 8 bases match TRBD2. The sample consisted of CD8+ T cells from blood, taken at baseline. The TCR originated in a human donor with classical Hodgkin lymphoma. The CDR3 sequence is CASSPWAGGHEQYF. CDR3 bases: TGTGCCAGCAGCCCCTGGGCGGGGGGCCACGAGCAGTACTTC.